The following is a T cell receptor (beta chain) sequence with its context. Data came from immunoSEQ multiplex PCR; TCRdb stores just in-frame clones and leaves some out. Among more than 50,000 clones listed, around 89% were seen once. The record originates from a study of PD-1 blockade in mismatch repair-deficient tumors. Three pembrolizumab responders had their TCRs sequenced. V was pared by 6 bases and J by 0 bases, with 7 bases of the junction left unmatched. CDR3 length: 15 amino acids. Germline V gene data show CDR1 as ENHRY and CDR2 as SYGVKD. V and J are TRBV10-3 and TRBJ1-2, with 7 nucleotides matching TRBD1. Sequences were derived from peripheral blood, sampled 52 weeks after starting pembrolizumab. This receptor was obtained from an adult with mismatch repair-deficient cancer. The CDR3 bases are TGTGCCATCAGGGACAGGCTGGGACCTAACTATGGCTACACCTTC. Protein sequence: CAIRDRLGPNYGYTF.